This passage covers 15 T cell receptor beta chains from one sample sequenced in a study of control samples from healthy donors and cancer patients. Repertoires were generated with immunoSEQ multiplex PCR, while TCRdb's copy carries only in-frame clones and drops some. The sample lists approximately 150,000 clones; 93% were seen once. Sequencing was carried out using blood. The receptors originated from a man younger than 30 in good health.

For this clone: An end of the junction does not agree with germline; a read error may underlie this. The CDR3 loop is CASSQDDRTSDEQYF. CDR3 nucleotides: TGCGCCAGCAGCCAAGACGACAGGACCTCCGACGAGCAGTACTTC. The chain couples TRBV4-3 to TRBJ2-7, with a weak D call TRBD1 (6 bases). Germline V lookup: CDR1 LGHNA, CDR2 YSLEER. CDR3 length: 15 residues.

This clone has just a few counts. The rearrangement joins TRBV4-1 to TRBJ1-2; tentatively, D is TRBD1 (5 bases). Trimming removed 1 base at V and 0 bases at J, with 9 bases between. There are 15 residues in the CDR3. Germline V CDR1 and CDR2: MGHRA, YSYEKL. The CDR3 region is CASSQVPGANYGYTF. CDR3 DNA sequence: TGCGCCAGCAGCCAAGTGCCGGGGGCTAACTATGGCTACACCTTC.

The chain couples TRBV7-2 to TRBJ1-4; 8 positions match TRBD1. The CDR3 extends over 17 amino acids. The germline V gene encodes CDR1 SGHTA and CDR2 FQGNSA. The trim removed 5 bases at V and 6 bases at J, leaving 14 bases unmatched. CDR3 nucleotides: TGTGCCAGCAGCCCCCGATCAGGACAGGGCCAATATGAAAAACTGTTTTTT. Its protein product is CASSPRSGQGQYEKLFF.

This chain links TRBV9 with TRBJ2-7, with 14 bases matching TRBD2. Unmatched junction bases numbered 3, after V lost 0 bases and J lost 7 bases. In germline, CDR1 is SGDLS, CDR2 YYNGEE. The CDR3 runs to 15 residues. The CDR3 sequence: CASSVEGTSGSEQYF. The DNA for the CDR3 is TGTGCCAGCAGCGTAGAGGGGACTAGCGGGAGTGAGCAGTACTTC. The full variable domain, in which reference TRBV9 and TRBJ2-7 provide the parts outside the CDR3, is DSGVTQTPKHLITATGQRVTLRCSPRSGDLSVYWYQQSLDQGLQFLIQYYNGEERAKGNILERFSAQQFPDLHSELNLSSLELGDSALYFCASSVEGTSGSEQYFGPGTRLTVT.

This sequence joins TRBV6-5 and TRBJ2-7; 8 bases line up with TRBD2. Germline CDR1 and CDR2: MNHEY and SVGAGI. This CDR3 has 13 residues. Trimming took 6 bases from V and 2 from J; bases not matched to a gene: 3. CDR3 coding DNA: TGTGCCAGCAGGCGGGGGGCCCCCTACGAGCAGTACTTC. Encoded protein: CASRRGAPYEQYF.

The rearrangement links TRBV7-9 to TRBJ1-1; 11 positions match TRBD1. Per the germline V gene, CDR1 is SEHNR and CDR2 is FQNEAQ (reference sequence). CDR3 length: 17 amino acids. V was clipped by 4 bases and J by 4 bases; unmatched bases: 11. The CDR3 loop is CASSYTRMGTGGTEAFF. The CDR3 DNA reads TGTGCCAGCAGCTACACGCGGATGGGGACAGGGGGCACTGAAGCTTTCTTT.

CDR3 protein: CAWISQRNYGYTF. CDR3 bases: TGTGCCTGGATAAGCCAGCGTAACTATGGCTACACCTTC. The chain couples TRBV30 to TRBJ1-2; D is unresolved. CDR1 GTSNPN and CDR2 SVGIG come from the germline V gene (reference sequence). The CDR3 loop spans 13 amino acids. Trimming shortened V by 4 bases and J by 1 base, and 10 bases separated the two germline ends.

The rearrangement links TRBV27 to TRBJ1-2; D is perhaps TRBD1 (5 bases). Deletions cut 8 bases from V and 3 bases from J, with 13 bases between. CDR3 size: 13 residues. Germline V CDR1 and CDR2: MNHEY, SMNVEV (reference sequence). The CDR3 reads CASGFREYYGYTF. The CDR3 nucleotides are TGTGCCAGCGGATTCAGGGAATACTATGGCTACACCTTC.

Only a few counts were recorded for this clone. The CDR3 coding sequence is TGCGCCAGCAGCTTGGTGACTAGCGGGAACTACTACGAGCAGTACTTC. Amino acids: CASSLVTSGNYYEQYF. The rearrangement uses TRBV5-1 and TRBJ2-7; 11 nucleotides match TRBD2. In germline, CDR1 is SGHRS, CDR2 YFSETQ. Losses at the gene ends were 0 bases for V and 3 bases for J; bases not matched to a gene: 5. The length of the CDR3 is 16 residues.

The chain joins TRBV24-1 to TRBJ2-3, with 7 bases lining up with TRBD2. With 2 bases clipped from V and 0 bases from J, the junction kept 1 base outside the gene matches. Looked up from germline, CDR1 is KGHDR and CDR2 is SFDVKD. The CDR3 sequence is 15 residues long. CDR3 sequence (DNA): TGTGCCACCAGTGATTCTAGCGGAAGCACAGATACGCAGTATTTT. Residues: CATSDSSGSTDTQYF.

The table lists this clone with a count of one. The chain combines TRBV7-9 with TRBJ1-2, with D tentatively TRBD1 (5 bases). Trimming removed 0 bases at V and 7 bases at J, with 15 bases between. This CDR3 has 15 residues. CDR1 and CDR2 from the germline V gene are SEHNR and FQNEAQ (reference sequence). CDR3 in amino acids: CASSLALPTGAGYTF. Written as DNA, the CDR3 is TGTGCCAGCAGCTTAGCGCTCCCGACCGGGGCTGGCTACACCTTC. Variable domain in full (rest from reference TRBV7-9 and TRBJ1-2): DTGVSQNPRHKITKRGQNVTFRCDPISEHNRLYWYRQTLGQGPEFLTYFQNEAQLEKSRLLSDRFSAERPKGSFSTLEIQRTEQGDSAMYLCASSLALPTGAGYTFGSGTRLTVV.

The chain carries TRBV14 and TRBJ2-6; D uncertain. Trimming left V 0 bases short and J 1 base short, with 7 bases between. The CDR3 sequence is 16 residues long. Looked up from germline, CDR1 is SGHDN and CDR2 is FVKESK. The CDR3 loop is CASSQDTASGANVLTF. CDR3 bases: TGTGCCAGCAGCCAAGATACAGCTTCTGGGGCCAACGTCCTGACTTTC.

J is TRBJ2-3 and V is TRBV27; D ambiguous. Trimming shortened V by 6 bases and J by 5 bases, and 21 bases separated the two germline ends. This CDR3 contains 16 residues. Germline assignment: CDR1 MNHEY and CDR2 SMNVEV (reference sequence). For the CDR3, the DNA is TGTGCCAGCAGCGTTTATGCCTACCGTCTTCGAGATACGCAGTATTTT. It yields the protein CASSVYAYRLRDTQYF.

V and J are TRBV20-1 and TRBJ2-3; TRBD1 or TRBD2 may be the D gene (5 bases each). The CDR3 totals 16 residues. Trimming stripped 3 bases from V and 0 bases from J, with 16 bases between. Germline loops: CDR1 DFQATT, CDR2 SNEGSKA (reference sequence). CDR3 bases: TGCAGTGCTAGTGGTCCCGGGGCTACTAGCACAGATACGCAGTATTTT. Translation gives CSASGPGATSTDTQYF.

The chain uses TRBV13 and TRBJ2-1; 9 bases match TRBD2. Per the germline V gene, CDR1 is PRHDT and CDR2 is FYEKMQ (reference sequence). The CDR3 is made up of 14 amino acids. After removal of 2 bases from V and 15 bases from J, the junction contained 11 bases not matched to a gene. Here the CDR3 reads CASSLPGLASKPFF. As DNA, the CDR3 is TGTGCCAGCAGCTTACCGGGACTAGCTTCAAAACCGTTCTTC. Full variable domain (outside the CDR3, taken from reference TRBV13 and TRBJ2-1): AAGVIQSPRHLIKEKRETATLKCYPIPRHDTVYWYQQGPGQDPQFLISFYEKMQSDKGSIPDRFSAQQFSDYHSELNMSSLELGDSALYFCASSLPGLASKPFFGPGTRLTVL.